Shown below are 29 T cell receptor beta chains from a single sample sequenced in a study of T cells after yellow fever vaccination. TCRdb analysed the 5' RACE reads with MiXCR anew, one entry per CDR3 protein. Among 500,000 to 650,000 distinct CDR3 sequences, approximately 13% were seen once, and the ten largest hold around 15%. Here the sequenced sample was PBMCs, taken on the day of the yellow fever booster vaccination. Receptors were obtained from a man aged 25 to 40 who received the YFV17D yellow fever vaccine.

CDR3 bases: TGCAGCGGGTGCGCGGGAGGGCCAGATACGCAGTATTTT. Encoded protein: CSGCAGGPDTQYF. This chain connects TRBV29-1 to TRBJ2-3; 9 bases agree with TRBD2. Germline trimming cut 7 bases from V and 4 bases from J; bases unmatched to any gene: 6. The CDR3 has 13 residues. CDR1 and CDR2 (germline): SQVTM, ANQGSEA.

This clonotype showed up just a few times. V and J are TRBV5-1 and TRBJ1-2; D is unclear. The CDR3 runs to 12 residues. With 0 bases removed from V and 5 bases from J, the gap between germline ends came to 5 bases. Germline V gene sequence: CDR1 SGHRS, CDR2 YFSETQ. The CDR3 sequence is CASSLEEYGYTF. The CDR3 region has the DNA TGCGCCAGCAGCTTGGAAGAATATGGCTACACCTTC.

This chain links TRBV20-1 with TRBJ2-2; 8 positions agree with TRBD2. CDR3 length equals 18 residues. Germline-derived CDR1 and CDR2 are DFQATT and SNEGSKA (reference sequence). J lost 1 base, V lost 0 bases, and 10 bases had no gene match. The CDR3 nucleotides read TGCAGTGCTAGAGATTGGGGGAGCGGGAGCTGGAACACCGGGGAGCTGTTTTTT. This gives the protein CSARDWGSGSWNTGELFF.

The V call is TRBV7-9, the J call TRBJ2-5, with D unclear. The CDR3 covers 11 residues. The V end lost 5 bases, the J end lost 7 bases, and 8 bases lay between the germline ends. CDR1 SEHNR and CDR2 FQNEAQ come from the germline V gene (reference sequence). The CDR3 coding sequence is TGTGCCAGCAGCCCAGCCTGGACCCAGTACTTC. Translated: CASSPAWTQYF. Based on the CDR3 plus reference TRBV7-9 and TRBJ2-5, the full variable domain is DTGVSQNPRHKITKRGQNVTFRCDPISEHNRLYWYRQTLGQGPEFLTYFQNEAQLEKSRLLSDRFSAERPKGSFSTLEIQRTEQGDSAMYLCASSPAWTQYFGPGTRLLVL.

The chain links TRBV19 to TRBJ1-5, with D hard to call. V shed 4 bases and J shed 1 base, with 8 bases lying between them. The CDR3 has 14 amino acids. Germline V gives CDR1 LNHDA, CDR2 SQIVND (reference sequence). The CDR3 here is CASSTERSNQPQHF. The CDR3 region has the DNA TGTGCCAGTAGTACCGAAAGGAGCAATCAGCCCCAGCATTTT.

This clonotype showed up just a few times. The V gene is TRBV7-2, the J gene TRBJ1-4; D is unclear. Per germline, CDR1 SGHTA and CDR2 FQGNSA. The V and J ends lost 4 bases and 0 bases respectively, with 9 bases between them. The CDR3 runs to 15 residues. CDR3 loop: CASSSSRATNEKLFF. The DNA of the CDR3 is TGTGCCAGCAGCTCCTCTAGAGCAACTAATGAAAAACTGTTTTTT.

A few counts support this clonotype. The rearrangement joins TRBV20-1 to TRBJ2-5; 16 bases agree with TRBD2. The CDR3 consists of 17 residues. After removal of 3 bases from V and 5 bases from J, the junction contained 9 bases not matched to a gene. The germline V gene encodes CDR1 DFQATT and CDR2 SNEGSKA (reference sequence). For the CDR3, the DNA is TGCAGTGCTAGGGGGGGGACTAGCGGGAGGGCCGGTGAGACCCAGTACTTC. It yields the protein CSARGGTSGRAGETQYF.

This clonotype has ten or more counts. The chain joins TRBV5-5 to TRBJ1-5; maybe TRBD1 (5 bases). CDR3 size: 15 residues. Germline V gene sequence: CDR1 SGHKS, CDR2 YYEKEE (reference sequence). V was clipped by 4 bases and J by 11 bases, with 22 bases between them. Here the CDR3 DNA reads TGTGCCAGCAGCCGGGGGACGGGGCCTGTTAGGGCCCAGCATTTT. It is translated as CASSRGTGPVRAQHF.

The chain recombines TRBV6-1 with TRBJ1-6, with no clear D. Per germline, CDR1 MNHNS and CDR2 SASEGT. V was clipped by 7 bases and J by 0 bases, with 16 bases between them. The CDR3 covers 17 residues. CDR3 DNA: TGTGCCAGCAAATACCAACCACAGAGCTCCTATAATTCACCCCTCCACTTT. This codes for CASKYQPQSSYNSPLHF.

This clonotype appeared once. This chain links TRBV13 with TRBJ2-7, with 7 bases aligning to TRBD2. This CDR3 contains 13 residues. In germline, CDR1 is PRHDT, CDR2 FYEKMQ (reference sequence). Trimming removed 5 bases from V and 4 bases from J; junction bases left unmatched: 5. The CDR3 reads CASSRGLDYEQYF. The DNA for the CDR3 is TGTGCCAGCAGCCGAGGACTAGATTACGAGCAGTACTTC. Based on the CDR3 plus reference TRBV13 and TRBJ2-7, the full variable domain is AAGVIQSPRHLIKEKRETATLKCYPIPRHDTVYWYQQGPGQDPQFLISFYEKMQSDKGSIPDRFSAQQFSDYHSELNMSSLELGDSALYFCASSRGLDYEQYFGPGTRLTVT.

The V and J genes are TRBV7-9 and TRBJ2-1; 15 bases are a match to TRBD2. The germline V gene has CDR1 SEHNR and CDR2 FQNEAQ (reference sequence). The V gene end was trimmed by 3 bases and the J gene end by 7 bases; junction bases not matched to a gene: 4. This CDR3 contains 16 residues. This CDR3 is CASSFLGTSGRNEQFF. The CDR3 nucleotides are TGTGCCAGCAGCTTTCTGGGGACTAGCGGGAGGAATGAGCAGTTCTTC.

The rearrangement uses TRBV28 and TRBJ2-1, with D unresolved. CDR3 length equals 15 residues. Trimming left V 2 bases short and J 6 bases short, with 14 bases between. CDR1 MDHEN and CDR2 SYDVKM come from the germline V gene. In DNA form, the CDR3 reads TGTGCCAGCAGTTTAGCGCGACCACCCGGCAATGAGCAGTTCTTC. Translating it yields CASSLARPPGNEQFF.

This clonotype was found a few times. The chain is built from TRBV7-7 and TRBJ2-7; 9 bases fit TRBD2. The germline CDR1 and CDR2 sequences are SSHAT and FNYEAQ (reference sequence). V shed 5 bases and J 6 bases; nucleotides not matched to a gene: 11. CDR3 length: 15 amino acids. This CDR3 is CASSPGVAGVLEQYF. DNA of the CDR3: TGTGCCAGCAGCCCCGGGGTAGCGGGAGTTCTCGAGCAGTACTTC.

This clonotype came up a few times. The CDR3 DNA follows: TGTGCCAGCAGCTTCCAAGGGGGGCCAAGCACAGATACGCAGTATTTT. Encoded protein: CASSFQGGPSTDTQYF. This sequence joins TRBV7-2 and TRBJ2-3; D is tentatively TRBD1 or TRBD2 (6 bases each). This CDR3 is built from 16 residues. Germline V gives CDR1 SGHTA, CDR2 FQGNSA. V was clipped by 3 bases and J by 0 bases, with 13 bases between them.

This clonotype was seen a handful of times. The rearrangement joins TRBV28 to TRBJ2-1; 7 bases match TRBD1. The CDR3 extends over 14 amino acids. V shed 3 bases, J shed 10 bases, and the junction held 9 bases outside the gene matches. Germline values: CDR1 MDHEN, CDR2 SYDVKM. DNA of the CDR3: TGTGCCAGCAGTTTTGTGCAGGGGGTAAACGAGCAGTTCTTC. Translation gives CASSFVQGVNEQFF.

The V gene is TRBV15, the J gene TRBJ1-2, with no clear D. The germline V gene has CDR1 LNHNV and CDR2 YYDKDF (reference sequence). V lost 2 bases and J 4 bases, leaving 5 bases between the germline ends. The CDR3 extends over 12 amino acids. The CDR3 loop reads CATSRSAYGYTF. The CDR3 coding sequence is TGTGCCACCAGCAGATCTGCCTATGGCTACACCTTC.

The chain combines TRBV7-3 with TRBJ2-2; D gene uncertain. Germline-derived CDR1 and CDR2 are SGHTA and FQGTGA. V was shortened by 1 base and J by 6 bases, with 9 bases between the two germline ends. This CDR3 contains 14 residues. Written as DNA, the CDR3 is TGTGCCAGCAGCTTAATTGGGTTCCCCGGGGAGCTGTTTTTT. Its protein product is CASSLIGFPGELFF.

The sample holds a few counts of this clonotype. The chain is built from TRBV6-2 or TRBV6-3 and TRBJ2-5; D uncertain. The germline V gene encodes CDR1 MNHEY and CDR2 SVGEGT. The CDR3 contains 11 residues. V was clipped by 8 bases and J by 5 bases, with 9 bases between them. This CDR3 is CASLSLETQYF. CDR3 in DNA: TGTGCCAGCCTGTCTCTGGAGACCCAGTACTTC.

This chain links TRBV12-3 or TRBV12-4 with TRBJ2-1; 9 bases are a match to TRBD2. This CDR3 region has 14 residues. V trimming: 6 bases; J trimming: 4 bases; junction bases outside the gene matches: 4. CDR3 region: CASSRTSEYNEQFF. The CDR3 DNA reads as TGTGCCAGCAGCCGGACTAGCGAATACAATGAGCAGTTCTTC.

This chain uses TRBV20-1 with TRBJ1-2; a weak D match, TRBD1 (6 bases). The V end lost 3 bases, the J end lost 4 bases, and 15 bases lay between the germline ends. CDR1 is DFQATT and CDR2 is SNEGSKA in the germline V gene (reference sequence). CDR3 length: 14 residues. The CDR3 reads CSARAGVISYGYTF. The DNA of the CDR3 is TGCAGTGCTAGGGCAGGGGTAATCAGCTATGGCTACACCTTC.

This chain links TRBV6-5 with TRBJ2-7; D not certain. The CDR3 consists of 14 residues. V lost 2 bases, J lost 0 bases, and 8 bases lay in between. Germline V lookup: CDR1 MNHEY, CDR2 SVGAGI. This CDR3 is CASSYTHTSYEQYF. CDR3 DNA: TGTGCCAGCAGTTACACACATACCTCCTACGAGCAGTACTTC.

Comments on this clonotype: The junction differs from germline at one of its ends, possibly a read error. This chain links TRBV12-3 or TRBV12-4 with TRBJ2-7; tentative D call: TRBD2 (6 bases). The CDR3 consists of 15 residues. The CDR3 bases are TGTGCCAGCAGTTTAGGGGACTTACCCTCCTACGAGCATTACTTC. The encoded protein is CASSLGDLPSYEHYF.

Only a few counts were recorded for this clonotype. This chain uses TRBV7-2 with TRBJ1-2, with unresolved D. From germline, CDR1 is SGHTA and CDR2 FQGNSA. The V and J ends lost 6 bases and 2 bases respectively, with 10 bases between them. This CDR3 is built from 13 residues. The CDR3 coding sequence is TGTGCCAGCAGTTCGCAGAACAACTATGGCTACACCTTC. Translating gives CASSSQNNYGYTF.

The chain combines TRBV7-8 with TRBJ2-5; D gene ambiguous. The CDR3 is made up of 14 amino acids. V lost 1 base to trimming and J lost 7 bases, with 13 bases between them. CDR1 is SGHVS and CDR2 is FQNEAQ in the germline V gene. The CDR3: CASSLEVPPRTQYF. The CDR3, as DNA: TGTGCCAGCAGCTTAGAAGTTCCGCCCCGGACCCAGTACTTC.

This clonotype was recorded a few times. The chain employs TRBV5-1 and TRBJ2-1; no firm D call. Germline lookup yields CDR1 SGHRS and CDR2 YFSETQ. V lost 4 bases and J 0 bases, leaving 11 bases between the germline ends. CDR3 length: 15 residues. CDR3 protein: CASSLNTDSYNEQFF. The CDR3 DNA reads as TGCGCCAGCAGCCTGAACACGGACTCCTACAATGAGCAGTTCTTC.

The sample holds a few counts of this clonotype. This chain links TRBV4-3 with TRBJ2-3, with 9 bases that match TRBD2. CDR3 length: 17 amino acids. The V gene's germline CDR1 is LGHNA and CDR2 YSLEER. V lost 0 bases and J lost 4; bases outside the gene matches: 8. The chain's CDR3 is CASSQEGLAGYSDTQYF. DNA for the CDR3: TGCGCCAGCAGCCAAGAAGGGCTAGCGGGGTACTCAGATACGCAGTATTTT.

This chain joins TRBV20-1 and TRBJ1-4; D unclear. The CDR3 has 10 residues. Germline loops: CDR1 DFQATT, CDR2 SNEGSKA (reference sequence). Trimming left V 6 bases short and J 6 bases short, with 5 bases between. The CDR3 region is CSARHEKLFF. The DNA for the CDR3 is TGCAGTGCCAGACATGAAAAACTGTTTTTT.

This clonotype came up a few times. The rearrangement uses TRBV3-1 and TRBJ1-3, with D tentatively TRBD1 (6 bases). CDR1 is LGHDT, CDR2 YNNKEL, per germline (reference sequence). Trimming stripped 5 bases from V and 0 bases from J, with 17 bases between. CDR3 length: 17 residues. The CDR3 region is CASSSIRTESSGNTIYF. As DNA, the CDR3 is TGTGCCAGCAGCTCTATCCGGACAGAGAGCTCTGGAAACACCATATATTTT.

V gene TRBV4-3 combines with J gene TRBJ2-2; no clear D. CDR3 size: 15 residues. Germline CDR1 reads LGHNA; CDR2 reads YSLEER. Trimming removed 0 bases at V and 2 bases at J, with 7 bases between. The CDR3 sequence: CASSQDGYNTGELFF. The CDR3 DNA reads TGCGCCAGCAGCCAAGACGGATACAACACCGGGGAGCTGTTTTTT.